This TCR beta chain was retrieved from a study of shared clonotypes between healthy human individuals. Study findings and constraints: A handful of donors held about 5% of naive CD4 clonotypes in common.

CDR1 DFQATT and CDR2 SNEGSKA come from the germline V gene (reference sequence). The CDR3 is 10 residues long. The V end lost 6 bases, the J end lost 7 bases, and 9 bases lay between the germline ends. The input for sorted-subset replicate PCRs was 200 to 250 ng DNA, tens of thousands of T cell genomes. Sequenced by immunoSEQ multiplex PCR; TCRdb stores in-frame clones only, minus some. The sample shows about 800,000 clones, 95% to 97% of them seen only once. This clone was recorded only once. What it recognizes is unknown. Naive CD8 isolation took CD45RO-negative cells positively selected for CCR7 and excluded terminally differentiated effector memory CD45RA+ cells. Donors had no recently reported acute infections or vaccinations and were HIV-negative.

This receptor was identified in a young man in good health. V and J are TRBV20-1 and TRBJ1-1; no definite D call. The sequenced material came from naive CD8+ T cells sorted from blood. The CDR3 DNA is TGCAGTGCCACGAATCTTGAAGCTTTCTTT. As protein: CSATNLEAFF.